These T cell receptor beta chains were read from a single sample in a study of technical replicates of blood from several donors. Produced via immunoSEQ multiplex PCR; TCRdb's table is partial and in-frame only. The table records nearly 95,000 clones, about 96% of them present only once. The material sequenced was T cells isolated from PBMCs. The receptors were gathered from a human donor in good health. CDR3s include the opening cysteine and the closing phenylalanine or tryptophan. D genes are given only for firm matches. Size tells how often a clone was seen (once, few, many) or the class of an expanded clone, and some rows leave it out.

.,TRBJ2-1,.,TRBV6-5,TGTGCCAGCAGCCCAGGGTCCCATGAGCAGTTCTTC,CASSPGSHEQFF
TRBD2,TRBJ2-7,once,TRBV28,TGTGCCAGCAGCCACGGGACTAGTACCGACGAGCAGTACTTC,CASSHGTSTDEQYF
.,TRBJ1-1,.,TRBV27,TGTGCCAGCAGCCCTGGCTTCCGGGGGATGAACACTGAAGCTTTCTTT,CASSPGFRGMNTEAFF
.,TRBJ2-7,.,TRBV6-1,TGTGCCAGCAGTGAATGGTTTAGCGGAAGTTCCTACGAGCAGTACTTC,CASSEWFSGSSYEQYF
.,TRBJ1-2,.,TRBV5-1,TGCGCCAGCAGTACGGGGGATAACTATGGCTACACCTTC,CASSTGDNYGYTF
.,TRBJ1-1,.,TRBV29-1,TGCAGCGTTCAAGGGGCAGAAAATACTGAAGCTTTCTTT,CSVQGAENTEAFF
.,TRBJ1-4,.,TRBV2,TGTGCCAGGAGACAGATCGGGGAAAAACTGTTTTTT,CARRQIGEKLFF
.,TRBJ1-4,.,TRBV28,TGTGCCAGCAGTTTAAGGGGTGCAACTAATGAAAAACTGTTTTTT,CASSLRGATNEKLFF
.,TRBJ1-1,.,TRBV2,TGTGCCAGCGGGAGTTCGAGGGGGGCTTTCTTT,CASGSSRGAFF
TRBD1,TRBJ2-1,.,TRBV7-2,TGTGCCAGCAGCCCCGGGACAGGGGGCAATGAGCAGTTCTTC,CASSPGTGGNEQFF
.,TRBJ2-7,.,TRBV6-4,TGTGCCAGCACCAGAGGGTACCACGAGCAGTACTTC,CASTRGYHEQYF
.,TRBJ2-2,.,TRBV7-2,TGTGCCAGCAGCTTATATACGGCGGGATACGGGGAGCTGTTTTTT,CASSLYTAGYGELFF
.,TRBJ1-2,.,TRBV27,TGTGCCAGCAGTGACGGAGCTTATGGCTACACCTTC,CASSDGAYGYTF
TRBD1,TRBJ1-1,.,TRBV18,TGTGCCAGCTCACAGGGGGCAAATTCTGAAGCTTTCTTT,CASSQGANSEAFF
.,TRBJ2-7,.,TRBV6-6,TGTGCCAGCAGTTACGGGCTCTCTTCCACGACCTACGAGCAGTACTTC,CASSYGLSSTTYEQYF
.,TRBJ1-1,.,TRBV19,TGTGCCAGTAGTCCCCCGGGGAACACTGAAGCTTTCTTT,CASSPPGNTEAFF
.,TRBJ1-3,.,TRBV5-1,TGCGCCAGCAGCTTGGCCGGGGGGAGTAACACCATATATTTT,CASSLAGGSNTIYF
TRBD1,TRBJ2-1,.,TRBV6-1,TGTGCCAGCAGTGAAGCGAGGGGGCGTGAGCAGTTCTTC,CASSEARGREQFF
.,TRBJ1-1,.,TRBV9,TGTGCCAGCAGCGTCGAACAGGGCACTGAAGCTTTCTTT,CASSVEQGTEAFF
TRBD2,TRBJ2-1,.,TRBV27,TGTGCCAGCAGTTTAGCTCTAGCGGGAAACAATGAGCAGTTCTTC,CASSLALAGNNEQFF
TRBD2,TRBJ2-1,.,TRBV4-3,TGCGCCAGCAGCCAAAGACTAGCCGGATACAATGAGCAGTTCTTC,CASSQRLAGYNEQFF
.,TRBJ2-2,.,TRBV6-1,TGTGCCAGCAGTAAGACTGAGACTGGGGAGCTGTTTTTT,CASSKTETGELFF
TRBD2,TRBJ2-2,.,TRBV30,TGTGCCTTTAGAGCGGGGGCCCTTGGAACCGGGGAGCTGTTTTTT,CAFRAGALGTGELFF
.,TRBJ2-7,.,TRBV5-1,TGCGCCAGCAGCTTACGGAGCTCCTACGAGCAGTACTTC,CASSLRSSYEQYF
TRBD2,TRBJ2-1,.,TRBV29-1,TGCAGCTATAGCGGGAGGGCCTACAATGAGCAGTTCTTC,CSYSGRAYNEQFF
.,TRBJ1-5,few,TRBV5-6,TGTGCCAGCAGCCAGGCAGGGGCTAGTCAGCCCCAGCATTTT,CASSQAGASQPQHF
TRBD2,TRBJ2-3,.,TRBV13,TGTGCCAGCAGCCATTCGATACAGCGGGAGATCCCAGATACGCAGTATTTT,CASSHSIQREIPDTQYF
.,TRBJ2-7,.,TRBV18,TGTGCCAGCTCACCACCCTCCTCCTACGAGCAGTACTTC,CASSPPSSYEQYF
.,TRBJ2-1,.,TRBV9,TGTGCCAGCAGCGTATTATATACCCCTAGGGGGGGCGGGAATGAGCAGTTCTTC,CASSVLYTPRGGGNEQFF
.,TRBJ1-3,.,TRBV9,TGTGCCAGCAGCGCTGGTCCCCGGTTAAACTCTGGAAACACCATATATTTT,CASSAGPRLNSGNTIYF
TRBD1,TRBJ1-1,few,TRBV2,TGTGCCAGCAATCAGGGGGCGGTTTTGAACACTGAAGCTTTCTTT,CASNQGAVLNTEAFF
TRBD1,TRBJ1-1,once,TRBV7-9,TGTGCCAGCAGCCCGGGACAGATGAACACTGAAGCTTTCTTT,CASSPGQMNTEAFF
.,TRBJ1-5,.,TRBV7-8,TGTGCCAGCAGCTTAGCGACTGGCCTGGTCCATTTT,CASSLATGLVHF
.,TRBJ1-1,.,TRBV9,TGTGCCAGCAGCGAAGCCCCGAGGGAGGGATTGAACACTGAAGCTTTCTTT,CASSEAPREGLNTEAFF
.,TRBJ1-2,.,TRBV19,TGTGCCAGTAGTATTTGGGGCAGAACCCTTAACTATGGCTACACCTTC,CASSIWGRTLNYGYTF
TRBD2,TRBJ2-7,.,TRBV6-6,TGTGCCAGCACCGCTAGCGGGCGGGAGCAGTACTTC,CASTASGREQYF
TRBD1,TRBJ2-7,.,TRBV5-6,TGTGCCAGCAGCTTAGACAGGGGCTCCTACGAGCAGTACTTC,CASSLDRGSYEQYF
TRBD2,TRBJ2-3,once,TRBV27,TGTGCCAGCAGGACTAGCGGGGGGCCGACAGATACGCAGTATTTT,CASRTSGGPTDTQYF
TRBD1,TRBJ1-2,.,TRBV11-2,TGTGCCAGCAGCTTAGTAGGGACAGGGGGCTTTGGCTACACCTTC,CASSLVGTGGFGYTF
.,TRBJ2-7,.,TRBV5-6,TGTGCCAGCAGCTTGGGAGGGCCCCAGTACGAGCAGTACTTC,CASSLGGPQYEQYF
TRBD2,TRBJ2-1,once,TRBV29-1,TGCAGCGTAATAGCGGGGTACAATGAGCAGTTCTTC,CSVIAGYNEQFF
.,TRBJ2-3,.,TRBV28,TGTGCCAGCAGTTTCGGACTGGGGAGGTTAAGCACAGATACGCAGTATTTT,CASSFGLGRLSTDTQYF